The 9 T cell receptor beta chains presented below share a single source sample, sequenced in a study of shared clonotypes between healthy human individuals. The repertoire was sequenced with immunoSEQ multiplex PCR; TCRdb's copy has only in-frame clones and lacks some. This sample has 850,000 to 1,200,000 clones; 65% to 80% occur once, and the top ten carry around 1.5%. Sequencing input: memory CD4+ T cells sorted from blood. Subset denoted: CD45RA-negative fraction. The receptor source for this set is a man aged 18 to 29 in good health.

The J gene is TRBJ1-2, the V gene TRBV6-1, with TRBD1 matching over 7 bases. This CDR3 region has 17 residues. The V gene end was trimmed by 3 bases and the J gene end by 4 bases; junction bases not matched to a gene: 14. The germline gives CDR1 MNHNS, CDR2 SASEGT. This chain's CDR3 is CASSDEVGGLKAYGYTF. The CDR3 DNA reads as TGTGCCAGCAGTGATGAAGTAGGGGGCTTAAAGGCCTATGGCTACACCTTC.

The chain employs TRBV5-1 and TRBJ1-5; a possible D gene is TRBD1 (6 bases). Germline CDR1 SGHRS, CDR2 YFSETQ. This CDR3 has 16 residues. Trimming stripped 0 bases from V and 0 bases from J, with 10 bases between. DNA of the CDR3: TGCGCCAGCAGCTTGGAGCCAGGGGTTAGCAATCAGCCCCAGCATTTT. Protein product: CASSLEPGVSNQPQHF.

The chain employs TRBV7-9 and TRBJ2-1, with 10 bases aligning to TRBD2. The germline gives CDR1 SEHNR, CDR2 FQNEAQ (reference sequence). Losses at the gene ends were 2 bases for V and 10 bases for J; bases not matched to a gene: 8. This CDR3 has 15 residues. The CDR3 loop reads CASSLRLAGAEEQFF. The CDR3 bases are TGTGCCAGCAGCTTAAGGCTAGCGGGAGCGGAGGAGCAGTTCTTC.

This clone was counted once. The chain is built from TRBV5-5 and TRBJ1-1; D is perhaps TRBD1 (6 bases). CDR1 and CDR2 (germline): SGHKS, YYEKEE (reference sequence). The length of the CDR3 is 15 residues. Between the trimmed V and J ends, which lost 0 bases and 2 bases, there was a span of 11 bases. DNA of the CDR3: TGTGCCAGCAGCTTGGGTGGCAGGGGTAACACTGAAGCTTTCTTT. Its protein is CASSLGGRGNTEAFF. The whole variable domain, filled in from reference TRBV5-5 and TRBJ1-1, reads DAGVTQSPTHLIKTRGQQVTLRCSPISGHKSVSWYQQVLGQGPQFIFQYYEKEERGRGNFPDRFSARQFPNYSSELNVNALLLGDSALYLCASSLGGRGNTEAFFGQGTRLTVV.

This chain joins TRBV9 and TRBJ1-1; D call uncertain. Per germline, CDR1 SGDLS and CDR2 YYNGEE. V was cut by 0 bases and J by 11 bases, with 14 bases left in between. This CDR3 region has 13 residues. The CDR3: CASSVGYSGLAFF. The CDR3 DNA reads TGTGCCAGCAGCGTAGGATACAGCGGTCTGGCTTTCTTT.

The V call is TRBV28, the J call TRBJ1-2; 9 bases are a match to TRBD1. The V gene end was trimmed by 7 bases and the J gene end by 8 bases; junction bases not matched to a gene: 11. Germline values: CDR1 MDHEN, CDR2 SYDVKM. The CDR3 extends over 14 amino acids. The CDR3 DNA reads TGTGCCAGCACCACTTCTGGACAGGGGCTCGGCTACACCTTC. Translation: CASTTSGQGLGYTF.

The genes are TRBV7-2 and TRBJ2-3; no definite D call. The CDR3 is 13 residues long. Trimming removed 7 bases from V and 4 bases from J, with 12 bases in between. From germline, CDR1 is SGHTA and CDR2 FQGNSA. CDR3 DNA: TGTGCCAGCACAGCACAACAAGCAGATACGCAGTATTTT. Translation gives CASTAQQADTQYF.

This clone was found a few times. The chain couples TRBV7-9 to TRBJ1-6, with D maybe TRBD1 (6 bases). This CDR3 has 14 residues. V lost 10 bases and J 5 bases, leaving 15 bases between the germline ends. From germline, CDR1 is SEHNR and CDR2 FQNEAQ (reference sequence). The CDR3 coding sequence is TGTGCCACCCCAAGGGGGGGGGATAATTCACCCCTCCACTTT. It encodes CATPRGGDNSPLHF.

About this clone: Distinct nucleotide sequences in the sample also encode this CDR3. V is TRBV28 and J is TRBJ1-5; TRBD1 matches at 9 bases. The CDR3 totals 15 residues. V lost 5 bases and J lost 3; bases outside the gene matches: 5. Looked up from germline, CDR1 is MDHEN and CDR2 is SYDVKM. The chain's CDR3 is CASSLRTGVNQPQHF. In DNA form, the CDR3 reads TGTGCCAGCAGTCTCCGGACAGGGGTCAATCAGCCCCAGCATTTT.